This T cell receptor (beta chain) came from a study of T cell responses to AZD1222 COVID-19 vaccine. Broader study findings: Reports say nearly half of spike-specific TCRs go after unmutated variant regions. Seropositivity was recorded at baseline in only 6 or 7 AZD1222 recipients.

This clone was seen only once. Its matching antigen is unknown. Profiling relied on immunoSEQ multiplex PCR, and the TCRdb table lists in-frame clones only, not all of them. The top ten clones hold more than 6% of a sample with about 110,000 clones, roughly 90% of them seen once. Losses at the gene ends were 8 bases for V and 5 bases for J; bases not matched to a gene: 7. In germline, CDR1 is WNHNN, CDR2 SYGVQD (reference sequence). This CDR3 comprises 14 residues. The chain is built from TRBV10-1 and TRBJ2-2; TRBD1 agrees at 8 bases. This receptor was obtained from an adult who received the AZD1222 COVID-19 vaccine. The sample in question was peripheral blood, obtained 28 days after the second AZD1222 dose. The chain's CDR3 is CASSDRAPTGELFF. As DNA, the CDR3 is TGCGCCAGCTCGGACAGGGCTCCGACCGGGGAGCTGTTTTTT.